The entry below describes one TCR beta chain. This entry belongs to a study of shared clonotypes between healthy human individuals. Assay: immunoSEQ multiplex PCR; the TCRdb copy retains only in-frame clones and omits some. The data show around 300,000 clones, with around 87% seen just once and around 15% held by the top ten. Input material: memory CD8+ T cells sorted from blood. Subset given: CD45RO+ cells pooled with CCR7-negative TemRA cells. The sequence came from a man between 18 and 35 years old in good health.

The CDR3 region has the DNA TGTGCCAGCGCCCGGTGGGTATGGCAGAGCACAGATACGCAGTATTTT. Protein: CASARWVWQSTDTQYF. This rearrangement joins TRBV11-1 to TRBJ2-3; D is ambiguous. From germline, CDR1 is SGHAT and CDR2 FQDESV (reference sequence). V was clipped by 8 bases and J by 0 bases, with 18 bases between them. The CDR3 is 16 amino acids.